Following are 16 T cell receptor beta chains from one sample sequenced in a study of OX40 agonist ivuxolimab in advanced cancers. The repertoire was sequenced with immunoSEQ multiplex PCR; TCRdb's copy has only in-frame clones and lacks some. The data show roughly 93,000 clones, roughly 94% seen once. The sample in question was CD4+ or CD8+ T cells sorted from blood, obtained in a trial of the OX40 agonist ivuxolimab. These receptors all stem from an adult with an advanced solid tumor such as melanoma, head and neck, liver or kidney cancer.

This clone came up a few times. This CDR3 is CASSEDRYYEQYF. The CDR3 DNA sequence: TGTGCCAGCAGTGAGGACAGATACTACGAGCAGTACTTC. The genes are TRBV6-5 and TRBJ2-7, with a possible D match to TRBD1 (6 bases). The CDR3 extends over 13 amino acids. V was shortened by 5 bases and J by 3 bases, with 11 bases between the two germline ends. Germline V gene sequence: CDR1 MNHEY, CDR2 SVGAGI.

The rearrangement joins TRBV7-6 to TRBJ2-7; weak D call: TRBD1 (6 bases). V lost 5 bases and J 6 bases, leaving 17 bases between the germline ends. The germline CDR1 and CDR2 sequences are SGHVS and FNYEAQ. This CDR3 has 14 amino acids. The chain's CDR3 is CASSPGQQGSEQYF. Written as DNA, the CDR3 is TGTGCCAGCAGCCCGGGACAACAGGGAAGCGAGCAGTACTTC.

The chain joins TRBV5-4 to TRBJ2-7, with TRBD2 as a possible D gene (7 bases). V lost 4 bases and J lost 4, with 24 bases in between. The length of the CDR3 is 17 residues. Germline CDR1 SGHNT, CDR2 YYREEE (reference sequence). CDR3 sequence reads: CASSPKRGIAGSYEQYF. CDR3 sequence (DNA): TGTGCCAGCAGCCCCAAGAGGGGGATAGCGGGCTCTTACGAGCAGTACTTC.

The chain employs TRBV6-6 and TRBJ2-5; the match to TRBD2 covers 7 bases. CDR3 length: 16 amino acids. Looked up from germline, CDR1 is MNHNY and CDR2 is SVGAGI (reference sequence). Losses at the gene ends were 8 bases for V and 4 bases for J; bases not matched to a gene: 16. CDR3 sequence reads: CASSSGGRGKRETQYF. Written as DNA, the CDR3 is TGTGCCAGCTCTTCGGGAGGTAGGGGAAAAAGAGAGACCCAGTACTTC.

This chain connects TRBV19 to TRBJ1-4, with D tentatively TRBD1 (6 bases). The CDR3 has 13 amino acids. V shed 3 bases and J shed 8 bases, with 10 bases lying between them. Germline V gene sequence: CDR1 LNHDA, CDR2 SQIVND (reference sequence). As DNA, the CDR3 is TGTGCCAGTAGTATCCCAGGGGACGAAAAACTGTTTTTT. Its translation: CASSIPGDEKLFF.

The chain is built from TRBV27 and TRBJ2-3; a weak D match, TRBD2 (6 bases). Trimming stripped 5 bases from V and 5 bases from J, with 14 bases between. CDR1 is MNHEY and CDR2 is SMNVEV in the germline V gene (reference sequence). This CDR3 comprises 14 residues. The CDR3 DNA follows: TGTGCCAGCAGTCTCTCACTAGCAGGAGATACGCAGTATTTT. Encoded protein: CASSLSLAGDTQYF.

The chain recombines TRBV19 with TRBJ1-4, with D unresolved. This CDR3 contains 11 residues. V was shortened by 6 bases and J by 14 bases, with 13 bases between the two germline ends. Germline-derived CDR1 and CDR2 are LNHDA and SQIVND (reference sequence). DNA of the CDR3: TGTGCCAGTAGGAGGGATTGGAATCTGTTTTTT. Translating gives CASRRDWNLFF.

The chain has TRBV19 and TRBJ1-3; a weak D match, TRBD1 (6 bases). Looked up from germline, CDR1 is LNHDA and CDR2 is SQIVND (reference sequence). The CDR3 extends over 15 amino acids. The germline V and J ends were trimmed by 7 bases and 4 bases, with 17 bases remaining between them. CDR3 protein: CASMPWGGEGNTIYF. As DNA, the CDR3 is TGTGCCAGTATGCCTTGGGGGGGCGAAGGAAACACCATATATTTT. The whole variable domain, filled in from reference TRBV19 and TRBJ1-3, reads DGGITQSPKYLFRKEGQNVTLSCEQNLNHDAMYWYRQDPGQGLRLIYYSQIVNDFQKGDIAEGYSVSREKKESFPLTVTSAQKNPTAFYLCASMPWGGEGNTIYFGEGSWLTVV.

In this sample, this clone turned up a few times. The rearrangement uses TRBV19 and TRBJ1-2; D might be TRBD1 (5 bases). This CDR3 region has 13 residues. The germline V gene has CDR1 LNHDA and CDR2 SQIVND (reference sequence). The V and J ends lost 4 bases and 6 bases respectively, with 12 bases between them. The CDR3 coding sequence is TGTGCCAGTAGTAAAAGGGACGGTGATGGCTACACCTTC. It is translated as CASSKRDGDGYTF. The full variable domain, in which reference TRBV19 and TRBJ1-2 provide the parts outside the CDR3, is DGGITQSPKYLFRKEGQNVTLSCEQNLNHDAMYWYRQDPGQGLRLIYYSQIVNDFQKGDIAEGYSVSREKKESFPLTVTSAQKNPTAFYLCASSKRDGDGYTFGSGTRLTVV.

The table lists this clone with a count of one. V usage is TRBV19 and J usage is TRBJ1-6; D unclear. The CDR3 loop spans 15 amino acids. Trimming pared 3 bases from V and 9 bases from J, leaving 15 bases between. Looked up from germline, CDR1 is LNHDA and CDR2 is SQIVND (reference sequence). The CDR3: CASSMVPQAFSPLHF. Here the CDR3 DNA reads TGTGCCAGTAGTATGGTCCCCCAGGCTTTTTCACCCCTCCACTTT.

The J gene is TRBJ2-5, the V gene TRBV6-5; no clear D gene. The V gene lost 2 bases and the J gene lost 4 bases, with 8 bases spanning the gap. Germline V CDR1 and CDR2: MNHEY, SVGAGI. The CDR3 consists of 13 residues. The CDR3 is CASSYRIRETQYF. In DNA form, the CDR3 reads TGTGCCAGCAGTTACCGTATCCGAGAGACCCAGTACTTC.

This chain links TRBV19 with TRBJ2-3, with 8 bases lining up with TRBD1. CDR3 length equals 14 residues. CDR1 is LNHDA and CDR2 is SQIVND in the germline V gene (reference sequence). After removal of 8 bases from V and 6 bases from J, the junction contained 10 bases not matched to a gene. CDR3 nucleotides: TGTGCCAGTTCCCCGGACAGGGCGAGGGATACGCAGTATTTT. Protein product: CASSPDRARDTQYF.

V gene TRBV6-4 combines with J gene TRBJ2-3; D is perhaps TRBD2 (5 bases). V shed 5 bases and J shed 7 bases, with 16 bases lying between them. The germline V gene has CDR1 MRHNA and CDR2 SNTAGT. The CDR3 contains 14 residues. For the CDR3, the DNA is TGTGCCAGCAGTCGGGGTCCACAGTTTAATACGCAGTATTTT. It encodes CASSRGPQFNTQYF.

The chain joins TRBV25-1 to TRBJ1-6; TRBD1 is a possible D gene (6 bases). Germline V CDR1 and CDR2: MGHDK, SYGVNS. V was shortened by 5 bases and J by 10 bases, with 21 bases between the two germline ends. The CDR3 is 16 residues long. CDR3 protein: CASSSLVGAGKSPLHF. The CDR3 nucleotides read TGTGCCAGCAGTTCATTGGTGGGGGCTGGGAAATCACCCCTCCACTTT.

The J gene is TRBJ1-5, the V gene TRBV6-1; no clear D. V lost 8 bases and J 7 bases, leaving 12 bases between the germline ends. Germline loops: CDR1 MNHNS, CDR2 SASEGT. This CDR3 spans 12 amino acids. CDR3 region: CASGVPGQPQHF. The CDR3 DNA reads as TGTGCCAGCGGTGTCCCCGGGCAGCCCCAGCATTTT.

The J gene is TRBJ2-5, the V gene TRBV9, with 12 bases lining up with TRBD2. With V trimmed by 4 bases and J by 0 bases, 7 bases remained unmatched. Germline assignment: CDR1 SGDLS and CDR2 YYNGEE. This CDR3 comprises 17 residues. For the CDR3, the DNA is TGTGCCAGCAGCCCCGGTCTAGCGGGGGGGTACCAAGAGACCCAGTACTTC. Translation: CASSPGLAGGYQETQYF.